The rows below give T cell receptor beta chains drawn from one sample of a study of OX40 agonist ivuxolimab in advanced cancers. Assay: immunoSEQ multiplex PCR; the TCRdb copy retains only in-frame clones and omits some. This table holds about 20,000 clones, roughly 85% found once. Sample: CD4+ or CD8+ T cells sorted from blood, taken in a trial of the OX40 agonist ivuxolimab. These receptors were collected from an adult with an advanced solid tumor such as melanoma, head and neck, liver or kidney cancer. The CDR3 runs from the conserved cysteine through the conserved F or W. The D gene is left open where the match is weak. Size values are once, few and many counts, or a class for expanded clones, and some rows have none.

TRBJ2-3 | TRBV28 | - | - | CASSIATDTQYF | TGTGCCAGCAGTATTGCCACAGATACGCAGTATTTT
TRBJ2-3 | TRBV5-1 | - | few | CASSLEGEATDTQYF | TGCGCCAGCAGCTTGGAAGGGGAGGCCACAGATACGCAGTATTTT
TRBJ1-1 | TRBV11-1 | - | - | CASSQRTESPNTEAFF | TGTGCCAGCAGCCAAAGGACCGAATCACCGAACACTGAAGCTTTCTTT
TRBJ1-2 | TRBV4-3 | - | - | CASSHPTGAGGYTF | TGCGCCAGCAGCCACCCTACCGGGGCGGGTGGCTACACCTTC
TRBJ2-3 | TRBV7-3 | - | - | CASSTPKEGKSTDTQYF | TGTGCCAGCAGCACCCCTAAGGAGGGGAAAAGCACAGATACGCAGTATTTT
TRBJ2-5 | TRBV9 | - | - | CASSPGGRGGETQYF | TGTGCCAGCAGCCCAGGGGGGAGAGGGGGTGAGACCCAGTACTTC
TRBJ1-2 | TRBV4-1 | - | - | CASSQDRTGTNYGYTF | TGCGCCAGCAGCCAAGATAGAACAGGGACTAACTATGGCTACACCTTC
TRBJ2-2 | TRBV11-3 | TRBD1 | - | CASSSPGTGLVGELFF | TGTGCCAGCAGCTCCCCCGGGACAGGGTTAGTCGGGGAGCTGTTTTTT
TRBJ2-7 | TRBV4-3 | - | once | CASSQDGSGIDEQYF | TGCGCCAGCAGCCAAGACGGTTCGGGGATCGACGAGCAGTACTTC
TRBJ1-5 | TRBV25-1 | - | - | CASSEFSYVQPQHF | TGTGCCAGCAGTGAATTTAGTTACGTTCAGCCCCAGCATTTT
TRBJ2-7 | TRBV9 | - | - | CASSAGSNEQYF | TGTGCCAGCAGCGCCGGGAGCAACGAGCAGTACTTC
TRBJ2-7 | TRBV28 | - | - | CASSLYPTGGKSLYEQYF | TGTGCCAGCAGTTTATACCCCACAGGAGGGAAATCCCTCTACGAGCAGTACTTC
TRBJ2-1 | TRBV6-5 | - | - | CASRGTPNEQFF | TGTGCCAGCCGGGGGACACCGAATGAGCAGTTCTTC
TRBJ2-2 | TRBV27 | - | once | CARSSSWSPNTGELFF | TGTGCCAGATCGAGCTCCTGGAGCCCTAACACCGGGGAGCTGTTTTTT
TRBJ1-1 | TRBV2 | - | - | CASSVSVDSHTEAFF | TGTGCCAGCAGTGTATCCGTAGACAGCCACACTGAAGCTTTCTTT
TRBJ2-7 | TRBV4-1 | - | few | CASSQGGTGEQYF | TGCGCCAGCAGCCAAGGAGGGACGGGCGAGCAGTACTTC
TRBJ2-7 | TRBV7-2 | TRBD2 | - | CASSISGSAYEQYF | TGTGCCAGCAGCATTAGCGGGTCTGCCTACGAGCAGTACTTC
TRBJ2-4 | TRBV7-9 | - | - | CASSFGQTIQYF | TGTGCCAGCAGCTTTGGACAGACCATTCAGTACTTC
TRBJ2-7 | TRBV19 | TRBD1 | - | CASSLTGDGYEQYF | TGTGCCAGTAGTTTGACAGGGGACGGGTACGAGCAGTACTTC
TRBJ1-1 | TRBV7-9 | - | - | CASSNSWTEGDTEAFF | TGTGCCAGCAGCAACTCTTGGACAGAAGGAGACACTGAAGCTTTCTTT
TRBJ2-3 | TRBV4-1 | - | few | CASSQDLTDTQYF | TGCGCCAGCAGCCAAGATTTGACAGATACGCAGTATTTT
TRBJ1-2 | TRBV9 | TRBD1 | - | CASSALDRADFYGYTF | TGTGCCAGCAGCGCCTTAGACAGGGCAGATTTCTATGGCTACACCTTC
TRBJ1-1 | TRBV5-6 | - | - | CASSFPGHNTEAFF | TGTGCCAGCAGTTTCCCGGGACACAACACTGAAGCTTTCTTT
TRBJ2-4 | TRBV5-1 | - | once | CASSFADIQYF | TGCGCCAGCAGCTTCGCGGACATTCAGTACTTC
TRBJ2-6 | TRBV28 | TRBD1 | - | CASSWTGSSGANVLTF | TGTGCCAGCAGTTGGACAGGGAGCTCTGGGGCCAACGTCCTGACTTTC
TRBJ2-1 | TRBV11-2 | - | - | CASRGGLLGWGNEQFF | TGTGCCAGCAGGGGTGGGCTACTAGGCTGGGGCAATGAGCAGTTCTTC
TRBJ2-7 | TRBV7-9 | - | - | CASSLSSKEQYF | TGTGCCAGCAGCTTAAGTTCGAAGGAGCAGTACTTC
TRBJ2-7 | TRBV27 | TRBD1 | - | CASTWGDRGRSLYF | TGTGCCAGCACCTGGGGGGACAGGGGTAGAAGTCTGTACTTC
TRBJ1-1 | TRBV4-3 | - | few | CASSQEHHTEAFF | TGCGCCAGCAGCCAAGAACACCACACTGAAGCTTTCTTT
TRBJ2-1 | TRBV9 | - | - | CASSQAAGYYNEQFF | TGTGCCAGCAGCCAAGCGGCGGGGTATTACAATGAGCAGTTCTTC
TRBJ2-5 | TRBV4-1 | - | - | CASSPPPPGETQYF | TGCGCCAGCAGCCCCCCACCCCCTGGGGAGACCCAGTACTTC
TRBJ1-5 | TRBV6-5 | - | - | CASSYSRVSNQPQHF | TGTGCCAGCAGTTACTCGAGAGTCAGCAATCAGCCCCAGCATTTT
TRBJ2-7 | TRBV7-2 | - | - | CASSLEGAFSYEQYF | TGTGCCAGCAGCTTAGAAGGGGCCTTCTCCTACGAGCAGTACTTC
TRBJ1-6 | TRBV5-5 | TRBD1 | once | CASSLDRGRFSSYNSPLHF | TGTGCCAGCAGCCTGGACAGGGGGCGATTTAGCTCCTATAATTCACCCCTCCACTTT
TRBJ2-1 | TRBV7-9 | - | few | CASSATGQEEQFF | TGTGCCAGCAGCGCAACAGGTCAGGAGGAGCAGTTCTTC
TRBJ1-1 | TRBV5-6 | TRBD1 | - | CASSLRQGGTEAFF | TGTGCCAGCAGCTTGAGGCAGGGGGGCACTGAAGCTTTCTTT
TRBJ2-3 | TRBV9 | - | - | CASSVVEGGAADTQYF | TGTGCCAGCAGCGTAGTAGAAGGAGGGGCCGCAGATACGCAGTATTTT
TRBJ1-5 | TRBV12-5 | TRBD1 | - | CASGSWDRGDQPQHF | TGTGCTAGTGGTTCCTGGGACAGGGGCGATCAGCCCCAGCATTTT